This TCR beta chain was recorded in a study of quantifying T cell responses using KT2 cells. Turning to the study itself: cDNA was made from DNase-treated RNA using alpha and beta constant primers.

The CDR3 consists of 13 residues. Trimming removed 3 bases at V and 4 bases at J, with 8 bases between. Germline V gene sequence: CDR1 MNHNS, CDR2 SASEGT. Each cDNA got a UMI-containing oligo ligated at its 3' end. The first PCR ran approximately 4 cycles with an equimolar RC1.1 and RC1.2 beta primer mix. In TCRdb, the UMI-ligation and nested PCR reads were re-called with MiXCR into one record per CDR3 protein. The repertoire holds 52,000 or so distinct CDR3 sequences, with around an eighth as singletons. This clonotype was detected only a few times. This chain connects TRBV6-1 to TRBJ2-3; D is ambiguous. The source material was PBMCs spiked with cells of the T cell clone KT2. The TCR originated in a human donor. The CDR3 DNA sequence: TGTGCCAGCAGTGACATTTTCCCAGATACGCAGTATTTT. This encodes CASSDIFPDTQYF.